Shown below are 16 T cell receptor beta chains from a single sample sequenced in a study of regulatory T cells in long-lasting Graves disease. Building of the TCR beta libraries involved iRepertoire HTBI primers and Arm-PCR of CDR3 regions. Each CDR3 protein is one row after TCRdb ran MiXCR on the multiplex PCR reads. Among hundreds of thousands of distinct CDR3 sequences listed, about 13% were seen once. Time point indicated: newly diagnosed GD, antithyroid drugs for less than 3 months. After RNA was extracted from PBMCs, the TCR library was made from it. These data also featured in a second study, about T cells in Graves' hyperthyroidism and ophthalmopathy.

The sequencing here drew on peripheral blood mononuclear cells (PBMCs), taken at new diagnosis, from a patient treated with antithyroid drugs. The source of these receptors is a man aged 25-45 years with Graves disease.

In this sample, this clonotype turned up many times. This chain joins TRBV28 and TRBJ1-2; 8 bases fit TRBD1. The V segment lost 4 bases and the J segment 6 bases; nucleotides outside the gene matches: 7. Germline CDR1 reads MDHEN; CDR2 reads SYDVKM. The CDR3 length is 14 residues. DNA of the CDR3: TGTGCCAGCAGTTCTTACAGGGGGGGACATGGCTACACCTTC. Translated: CASSSYRGGHGYTF.

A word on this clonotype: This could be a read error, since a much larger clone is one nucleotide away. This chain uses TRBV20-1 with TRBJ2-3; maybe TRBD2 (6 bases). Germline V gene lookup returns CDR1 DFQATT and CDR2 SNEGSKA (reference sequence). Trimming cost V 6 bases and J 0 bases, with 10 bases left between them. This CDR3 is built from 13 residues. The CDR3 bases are TGCAGTGCACCCGGAGGGAGCACAGATACGCAGTATTTT. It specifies CSAPGGSTDTQYF.

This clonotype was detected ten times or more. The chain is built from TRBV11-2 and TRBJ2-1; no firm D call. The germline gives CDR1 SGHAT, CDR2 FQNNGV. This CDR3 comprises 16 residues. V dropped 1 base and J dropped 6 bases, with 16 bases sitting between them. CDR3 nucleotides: TGTGCCAGCAGCTTAGGTGGGCAGCTTACGTTCAATGAGCAGTTCTTC. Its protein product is CASSLGGQLTFNEQFF.

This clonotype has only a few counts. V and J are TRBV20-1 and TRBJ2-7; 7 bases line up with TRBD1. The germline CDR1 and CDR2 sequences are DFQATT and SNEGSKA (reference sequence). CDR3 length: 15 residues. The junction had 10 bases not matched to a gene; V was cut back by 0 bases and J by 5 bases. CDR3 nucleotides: TGCAGTGCTAGAGATCAGGCAGGGGGTCTCGACGAGCAGTACTTC. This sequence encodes CSARDQAGGLDEQYF.

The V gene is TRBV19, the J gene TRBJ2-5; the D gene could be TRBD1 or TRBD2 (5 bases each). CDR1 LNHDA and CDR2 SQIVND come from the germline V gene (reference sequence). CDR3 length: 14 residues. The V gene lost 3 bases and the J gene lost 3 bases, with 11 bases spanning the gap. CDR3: CASSMWGSEETQYF. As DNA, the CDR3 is TGTGCCAGTAGTATGTGGGGGAGCGAAGAGACCCAGTACTTC.

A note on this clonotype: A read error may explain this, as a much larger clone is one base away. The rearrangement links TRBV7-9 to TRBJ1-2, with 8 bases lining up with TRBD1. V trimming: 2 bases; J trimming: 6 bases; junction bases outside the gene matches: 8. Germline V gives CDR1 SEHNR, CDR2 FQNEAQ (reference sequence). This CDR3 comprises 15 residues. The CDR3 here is CASSLCSWTGNGYTF. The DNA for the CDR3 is TGTGCCAGCAGCTTATGCAGCTGGACAGGGAATGGCTACACCTTC.

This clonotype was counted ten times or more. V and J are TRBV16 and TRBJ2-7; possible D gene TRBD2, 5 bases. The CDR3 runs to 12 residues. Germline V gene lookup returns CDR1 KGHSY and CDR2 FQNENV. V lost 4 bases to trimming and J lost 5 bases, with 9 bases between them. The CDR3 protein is CASSPLANEQYF. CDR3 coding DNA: TGTGCCAGCAGCCCTCTAGCAAACGAGCAGTACTTC.

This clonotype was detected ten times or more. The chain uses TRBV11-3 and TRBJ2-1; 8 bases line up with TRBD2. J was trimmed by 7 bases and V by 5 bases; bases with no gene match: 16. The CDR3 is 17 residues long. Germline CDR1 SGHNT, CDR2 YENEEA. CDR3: CASSVSSLTGTSNEQFF. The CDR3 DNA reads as TGTGCCAGCAGCGTTAGTTCCCTGACCGGGACTAGTAATGAGCAGTTCTTC.

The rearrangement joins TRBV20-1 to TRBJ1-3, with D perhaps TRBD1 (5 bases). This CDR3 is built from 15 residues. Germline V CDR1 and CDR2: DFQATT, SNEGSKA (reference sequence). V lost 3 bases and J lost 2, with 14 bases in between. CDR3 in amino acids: CSARDSGSPGNTIYF. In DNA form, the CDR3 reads TGCAGTGCTAGGGACTCAGGGTCGCCTGGAAACACCATATATTTT.

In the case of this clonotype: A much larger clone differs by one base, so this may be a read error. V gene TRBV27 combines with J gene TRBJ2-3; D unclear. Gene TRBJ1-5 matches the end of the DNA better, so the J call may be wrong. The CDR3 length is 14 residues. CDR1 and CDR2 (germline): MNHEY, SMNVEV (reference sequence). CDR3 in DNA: TGTGCCAGCAGCCATATAGGAGGCACAGATACGCAGCATTTT. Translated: CASSHIGGTDTQHF.

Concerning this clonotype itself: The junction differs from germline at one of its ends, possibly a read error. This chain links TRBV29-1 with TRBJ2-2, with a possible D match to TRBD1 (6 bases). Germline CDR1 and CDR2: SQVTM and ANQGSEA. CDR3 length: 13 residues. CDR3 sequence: CSALQGSTGELLF. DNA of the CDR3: TGCAGCGCTCTACAGGGTTCGACCGGGGAGCTGCTTTTT.

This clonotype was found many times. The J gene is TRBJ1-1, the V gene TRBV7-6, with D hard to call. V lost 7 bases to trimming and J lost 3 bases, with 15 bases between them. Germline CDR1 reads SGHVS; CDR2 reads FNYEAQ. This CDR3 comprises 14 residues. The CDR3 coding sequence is TGTGCCAGCACAGCGGGAGGGTTGGACACTGAAGCTTTCTTT. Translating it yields CASTAGGLDTEAFF. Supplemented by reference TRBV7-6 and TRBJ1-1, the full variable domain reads GAGVSQSPRYKVTKRGQDVALRCDPISGHVSLYWYRQALGQGPEFLTYFNYEAQQDKSGLPNDRFSAERPEGSISTLTIQRTEQRDSAMYRCASTAGGLDTEAFFGQGTRLTVV.

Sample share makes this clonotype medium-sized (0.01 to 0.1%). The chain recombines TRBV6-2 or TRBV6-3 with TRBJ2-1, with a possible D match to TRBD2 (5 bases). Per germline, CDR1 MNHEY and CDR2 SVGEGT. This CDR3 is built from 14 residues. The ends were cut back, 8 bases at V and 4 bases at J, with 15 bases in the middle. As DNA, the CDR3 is TGTGCCAGCTCCCCCGAGGGCTCGTACAATGAGCAGTTCTTC. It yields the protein CASSPEGSYNEQFF.

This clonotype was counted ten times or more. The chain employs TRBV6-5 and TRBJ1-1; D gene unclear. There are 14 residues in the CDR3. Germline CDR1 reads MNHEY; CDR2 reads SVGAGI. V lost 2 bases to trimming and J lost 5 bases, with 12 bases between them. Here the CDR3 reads CASSYRGRWTEAFF. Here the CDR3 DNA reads TGTGCCAGCAGTTACCGTGGACGGTGGACTGAAGCTTTCTTT.

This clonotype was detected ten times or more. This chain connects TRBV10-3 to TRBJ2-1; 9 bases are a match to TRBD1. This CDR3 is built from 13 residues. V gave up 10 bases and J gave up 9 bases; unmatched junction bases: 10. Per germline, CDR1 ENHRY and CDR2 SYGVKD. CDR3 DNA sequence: TGTGCCACCGGGACAGGGCAACAAAGTGAGCAGTTCTTC. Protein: CATGTGQQSEQFF.

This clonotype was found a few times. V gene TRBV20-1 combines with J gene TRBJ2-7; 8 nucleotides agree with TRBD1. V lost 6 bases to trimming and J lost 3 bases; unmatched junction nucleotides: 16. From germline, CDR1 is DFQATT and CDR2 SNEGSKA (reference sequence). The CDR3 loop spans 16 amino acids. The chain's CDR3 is CSAADPLTGDGYEQYF. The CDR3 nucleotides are TGCAGTGCCGCTGACCCTTTGACAGGGGATGGCTACGAGCAGTACTTC.